This is a list of T cell receptor beta chains from one sample in a study of blood T cell repertoires in COVID-19. Clones were read by immunoSEQ multiplex PCR, and TCRdb kept only the in-frame ones, dropping some. The data show approximately 200,000 clones, 80% to 90% seen once. Sequencing input: peripheral blood. The origin of the receptors is a man aged 55 to 70 who had recovered from COVID-19. Both conserved end residues are part of each CDR3. D genes are given only for firm matches. Expanded clones get a size class; other rows say once, few or many, or leave the size out.

v_gene: TRBV19; d_gene: -; abundance: -; j_gene: TRBJ1-3; CDR3nt: TGTGCCAGTAGTATAAAGCTCGGGTTCTCTGGAAACACCATATATTTT; CDR3aa: CASSIKLGFSGNTIYF
v_gene: TRBV5-1; d_gene: TRBD1; abundance: -; j_gene: TRBJ1-1; CDR3nt: TGCGCCAGCAGCCAGGCTCGGACAGGGAGCTTTAGTATGAACACTGAAGCTTTCTTT; CDR3aa: CASSQARTGSFSMNTEAFF
v_gene: TRBV7-2; d_gene: TRBD2; abundance: -; j_gene: TRBJ2-3; CDR3nt: TGTGCCAGCAGCCCCGGGGGGATGGCAGATACGCAGTATTTT; CDR3aa: CASSPGGMADTQYF
v_gene: TRBV6-2/TRBV6-3; d_gene: -; abundance: once; j_gene: TRBJ1-5; CDR3nt: TGTGCCAGCAGTTACCCGAGGTCCCGCAATCAGCCCCAGCATTTT; CDR3aa: CASSYPRSRNQPQHF
v_gene: TRBV19; d_gene: TRBD2; abundance: -; j_gene: TRBJ2-1; CDR3nt: TGTGCCAGTAGCGCAAGCGGGGGGGAGGCGGGTGAGCAGTTCTTC; CDR3aa: CASSASGGEAGEQFF
v_gene: TRBV24-1; d_gene: -; abundance: -; j_gene: TRBJ2-1; CDR3nt: TGTGCCACCAGTGATAGCGATCGGGGGCAGTTCTTC; CDR3aa: CATSDSDRGQFF
v_gene: TRBV11-3; d_gene: -; abundance: -; j_gene: TRBJ2-2; CDR3nt: TGTGCCAGCAGCTTAGACCCAGCGGGCTCGAACACCGGGGAGCTGTTTTTT; CDR3aa: CASSLDPAGSNTGELFF
v_gene: TRBV18; d_gene: -; abundance: -; j_gene: TRBJ2-3; CDR3nt: TGTGCCAGCTCACCTCGGCAGGTCTTGGTCAGCACAGATACGCAGTATTTT; CDR3aa: CASSPRQVLVSTDTQYF
v_gene: TRBV5-1; d_gene: TRBD1; abundance: -; j_gene: TRBJ1-1; CDR3nt: TGCGCCAGCAGAGGGACAGTTCTCCTGAACACTGAAGCTTTCTTT; CDR3aa: CASRGTVLLNTEAFF
v_gene: TRBV2; d_gene: -; abundance: -; j_gene: TRBJ2-3; CDR3nt: TGTGCCACCCCCAGGGGAGGCGGGAGCTCAGATACGCAGTATTTT; CDR3aa: CATPRGGGSSDTQYF
v_gene: TRBV5-4; d_gene: -; abundance: -; j_gene: TRBJ2-7; CDR3nt: TGTGCCAGCAGCTTGGCCGGGGGTCTATCCTACGAGCAGTACTTC; CDR3aa: CASSLAGGLSYEQYF
v_gene: TRBV11-2; d_gene: TRBD2; abundance: -; j_gene: TRBJ2-1; CDR3nt: TGTGCCAGCAGCTGGGGTTCGACTAGCGGGGGCCTTCGGGAGCAGTTCTTC; CDR3aa: CASSWGSTSGGLREQFF
v_gene: TRBV29-1; d_gene: TRBD2; abundance: -; j_gene: TRBJ2-1; CDR3nt: TGCAGCGTTGAAGCTGGGTTGGGGACTAGCGCCGACAATGAGCAGTTCTTC; CDR3aa: CSVEAGLGTSADNEQFF
v_gene: TRBV14; d_gene: -; abundance: -; j_gene: TRBJ1-1; CDR3nt: TGTGCCAGCAGCCGGAGGGCGGGGAGCCGTGAAGCTTTCTTT; CDR3aa: CASSRRAGSREAFF
v_gene: TRBV5-1; d_gene: -; abundance: -; j_gene: TRBJ2-2; CDR3nt: TGCGCCAGCAGCTTGCTGGGACAGGCGGGAGCCGGGGAGCTGTTTTTT; CDR3aa: CASSLLGQAGAGELFF
v_gene: TRBV6-4; d_gene: -; abundance: -; j_gene: TRBJ2-6; CDR3nt: TGTGCCAGCAGTGCAACTTCCTCTGGGGCCAACGTCCTGACTTTC; CDR3aa: CASSATSSGANVLTF
v_gene: TRBV6-2/TRBV6-3; d_gene: -; abundance: -; j_gene: TRBJ1-4; CDR3nt: TGTGCCAGCAGTTACTCATCGCCTACAACTAATGAAAAACTGTTTTTT; CDR3aa: CASSYSSPTTNEKLFF
v_gene: TRBV3-1/TRBV3-2; d_gene: -; abundance: -; j_gene: TRBJ2-2; CDR3nt: TGTGCCAGCAGCCATGGGCAGTGCACCGCCAACACCGGGGAGCTGTTTTTT; CDR3aa: CASSHGQCTANTGELFF
v_gene: TRBV5-1; d_gene: -; abundance: -; j_gene: TRBJ2-1; CDR3nt: TGCGCCAGCAGCTTGTCACAGGGTTCCTACAATGAGCAGTTCTTC; CDR3aa: CASSLSQGSYNEQFF
v_gene: TRBV19; d_gene: TRBD1; abundance: -; j_gene: TRBJ2-7; CDR3nt: TGTGCCAGTAGTATAGAGGGGACAGGGGACTACGAGCAGTACTTC; CDR3aa: CASSIEGTGDYEQYF
v_gene: TRBV6-4; d_gene: TRBD2; abundance: -; j_gene: TRBJ2-1; CDR3nt: TGTGCCAGCAGTCGGGATAGCGGGAGTTGGGGCAATGAGCAGTTCTTC; CDR3aa: CASSRDSGSWGNEQFF
v_gene: TRBV7-8; d_gene: TRBD2; abundance: many; j_gene: TRBJ2-7; CDR3nt: TGTGCCAGCAGCCCCGGAACAGTTCGGACTAGCGTGCTGGACTACGAGCAGTACTTC; CDR3aa: CASSPGTVRTSVLDYEQYF
v_gene: TRBV2; d_gene: -; abundance: few; j_gene: TRBJ1-3; CDR3nt: TGTGCCAGCAGACAGGACTCTGGAAACACCATATATTTT; CDR3aa: CASRQDSGNTIYF
v_gene: TRBV10-2; d_gene: TRBD2; abundance: -; j_gene: TRBJ2-5; CDR3nt: TGCGCCAGCACCGACCTAGGACTAGCGGGAGGGGAGACCCAGTACTTC; CDR3aa: CASTDLGLAGGETQYF
v_gene: TRBV4-1; d_gene: TRBD1; abundance: -; j_gene: TRBJ2-7; CDR3nt: TGCGCCAGCAGCCAAGATGACAGGGGGACCTACGAGCAGTACTTC; CDR3aa: CASSQDDRGTYEQYF
v_gene: TRBV3-1/TRBV3-2; d_gene: TRBD1; abundance: -; j_gene: TRBJ2-3; CDR3nt: TGTGCCAGCAGCCAGGACCAGGGGGCGGAAGTAGATACGCAGTATTTT; CDR3aa: CASSQDQGAEVDTQYF
v_gene: TRBV19; d_gene: -; abundance: -; j_gene: TRBJ1-5; CDR3nt: TGTGCCAGTAGTATAGGAGTCAATCAGCCCCAGCATTTT; CDR3aa: CASSIGVNQPQHF
v_gene: TRBV9; d_gene: -; abundance: -; j_gene: TRBJ2-3; CDR3nt: TGTGCCAGCAGCTCCCCTCGGGTAGAATCGCAGTATTTT; CDR3aa: CASSSPRVESQYF
v_gene: TRBV29-1; d_gene: TRBD1; abundance: -; j_gene: TRBJ1-5; CDR3nt: TGCAGCGTTACAGTATCCGGGACAGGGGACTCTAATCAGCCCCAGCATTTT; CDR3aa: CSVTVSGTGDSNQPQHF
v_gene: TRBV30; d_gene: -; abundance: -; j_gene: TRBJ1-3; CDR3nt: TGTGCCTGGAGTCGAGGCAGCCTATCTGGAAACACCATATATTTT; CDR3aa: CAWSRGSLSGNTIYF
v_gene: TRBV27; d_gene: -; abundance: -; j_gene: TRBJ2-2; CDR3nt: TGTGCCAGCAGTTTCTTCTCCACCGGGGAGCTGTTTTTT; CDR3aa: CASSFFSTGELFF
v_gene: TRBV6-6; d_gene: -; abundance: -; j_gene: TRBJ1-2; CDR3nt: TGTGCCAGCAGTTACTCCGAGGGAGGGAACTATGGCTACACCTTC; CDR3aa: CASSYSEGGNYGYTF
v_gene: TRBV7-8; d_gene: TRBD2; abundance: -; j_gene: TRBJ2-7; CDR3nt: TGTGCCAGCAGCTTGGGGGTGCTAGCGGGGGGTAGAGCCTACGAGCAGTACTTC; CDR3aa: CASSLGVLAGGRAYEQYF
v_gene: TRBV6-2/TRBV6-3; d_gene: -; abundance: -; j_gene: TRBJ1-2; CDR3nt: TGTGCCAGCAGCCCTAAGCGGGGCTACACCTTC; CDR3aa: CASSPKRGYTF
v_gene: TRBV7-7; d_gene: -; abundance: -; j_gene: TRBJ1-3; CDR3nt: TGTGCCGTCAGGTCGATCTCTGGAAACACCATATATTTT; CDR3aa: CAVRSISGNTIYF
v_gene: TRBV5-1; d_gene: -; abundance: few; j_gene: TRBJ1-5; CDR3nt: TGCGCCAGCAGCCAAGGACTGAATAGCAATCAGCCCCAGCATTTT; CDR3aa: CASSQGLNSNQPQHF
v_gene: TRBV9; d_gene: -; abundance: once; j_gene: TRBJ1-3; CDR3nt: TGTGCCAGCAGCGTAGACGGAGGGACCTCGCCTGGAAACACCATATATTTT; CDR3aa: CASSVDGGTSPGNTIYF
v_gene: TRBV2; d_gene: TRBD1; abundance: -; j_gene: TRBJ1-5; CDR3nt: TGTGCCAGCAGTCCACAGGGGGCTTTTCAGCCCCAGCATTTT; CDR3aa: CASSPQGAFQPQHF
v_gene: TRBV3-1/TRBV3-2; d_gene: -; abundance: -; j_gene: TRBJ1-1; CDR3nt: TGTGCCAGCAGTCTAGGGGGGGTTGGGTCCACTGAAGCTTTCTTT; CDR3aa: CASSLGGVGSTEAFF
v_gene: TRBV19; d_gene: -; abundance: -; j_gene: TRBJ1-2; CDR3nt: TGTGCCAGTAGTATCAGAACAGGATATGGCTACACCTTC; CDR3aa: CASSIRTGYGYTF
v_gene: TRBV19; d_gene: -; abundance: -; j_gene: TRBJ1-5; CDR3nt: TGTGCCAGTAGTATGGAGGGTAGGGGCAATCAGCCCCAGCATTTT; CDR3aa: CASSMEGRGNQPQHF
v_gene: TRBV12-3/TRBV12-4; d_gene: -; abundance: few; j_gene: TRBJ1-1; CDR3nt: TGTGCCAGCAGCAATACCCGCAGATCTGAAGCTTTCTTT; CDR3aa: CASSNTRRSEAFF
v_gene: TRBV6-5; d_gene: TRBD1; abundance: -; j_gene: TRBJ2-3; CDR3nt: TGTGCCAGCAGGGGACAGGGGTCAAGCACAGATACGCAGTATTTT; CDR3aa: CASRGQGSSTDTQYF
v_gene: TRBV28; d_gene: TRBD1; abundance: once; j_gene: TRBJ2-1; CDR3nt: TGTGCCAGCAGCTCCAGGGCAGGGGGGACAGGGAGACACAATGAGCAGTTCTTC; CDR3aa: CASSSRAGGTGRHNEQFF
v_gene: TRBV6-5; d_gene: -; abundance: -; j_gene: TRBJ2-5; CDR3nt: TGTGCCAGCAGTTACGTGTCTAGGGGGAGATCGACCCAGTACTTC; CDR3aa: CASSYVSRGRSTQYF
v_gene: TRBV5-1; d_gene: TRBD2; abundance: -; j_gene: TRBJ2-3; CDR3nt: TGCGCCAGCAGTGGGGGGGTCATAATATCCACAGATACGCAGTATTTT; CDR3aa: CASSGGVIISTDTQYF
v_gene: TRBV28; d_gene: TRBD1; abundance: -; j_gene: TRBJ2-3; CDR3nt: TGTGCCAGCAGTAGGGACAGGGGGACAGATACGCAGTATTTT; CDR3aa: CASSRDRGTDTQYF
v_gene: TRBV3-1/TRBV3-2; d_gene: -; abundance: -; j_gene: TRBJ1-2; CDR3nt: TGTGCCAGCAGCCAAGATCTTCGGACAGCTAACTATGGCTACACCTTC; CDR3aa: CASSQDLRTANYGYTF
v_gene: TRBV9; d_gene: TRBD2; abundance: -; j_gene: TRBJ2-3; CDR3nt: TGTGCCAGCAGCCCCCGGGGAGGGGGCACAGATACGCAGTATTTT; CDR3aa: CASSPRGGGTDTQYF
v_gene: TRBV6-5; d_gene: TRBD2; abundance: few; j_gene: TRBJ2-2; CDR3nt: TGTGCCAGCAGTCCTAGCGGGGGGCGGGCCGGGGAGCTGTTTTTT; CDR3aa: CASSPSGGRAGELFF
v_gene: TRBV29-1; d_gene: -; abundance: -; j_gene: TRBJ1-1; CDR3nt: TGCAGCGTTGAAGGCAGGGGAAACACTGAAGCTTTCTTT; CDR3aa: CSVEGRGNTEAFF
v_gene: TRBV28; d_gene: TRBD2; abundance: once; j_gene: TRBJ2-1; CDR3nt: TGTGCCAGCAGGTCCGGGACTAGCGGGACTCGGGAGCAGTTCTTC; CDR3aa: CASRSGTSGTREQFF
v_gene: TRBV5-6; d_gene: -; abundance: -; j_gene: TRBJ1-1; CDR3nt: TGTGCCAGCGTCGACCGGGGGTACACTGAAGCTTTCTTT; CDR3aa: CASVDRGYTEAFF
v_gene: TRBV30; d_gene: TRBD1; abundance: -; j_gene: TRBJ1-2; CDR3nt: TGTGCCTGGAGTCCCCCCGGGACAGGGGATGGCTACACCTTC; CDR3aa: CAWSPPGTGDGYTF